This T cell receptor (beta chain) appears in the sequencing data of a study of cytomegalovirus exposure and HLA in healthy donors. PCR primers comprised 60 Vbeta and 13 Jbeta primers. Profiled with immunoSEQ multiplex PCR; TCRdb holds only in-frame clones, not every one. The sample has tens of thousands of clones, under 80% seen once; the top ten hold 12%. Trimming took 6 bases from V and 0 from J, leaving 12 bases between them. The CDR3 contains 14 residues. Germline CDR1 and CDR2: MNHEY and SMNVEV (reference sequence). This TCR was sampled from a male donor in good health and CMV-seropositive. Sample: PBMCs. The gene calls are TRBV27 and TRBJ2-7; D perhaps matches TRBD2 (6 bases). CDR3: CASRGGPSSYEQYF. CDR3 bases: TGTGCCAGCAGGGGGGGACCAAGCTCCTACGAGCAGTACTTC.